The T cell receptor beta chain described here comes from a study of T cell responses to AZD1222 COVID-19 vaccine. Whole-study context: Second-dose intervals near 4 or 12 weeks were combined.

Sequenced by immunoSEQ multiplex PCR; TCRdb stores in-frame clones only, minus some. The repertoire includes around 160,000 clones, about nine tenths of them detected once, and over 4.5% sits in the top ten. Trimming removed 6 bases at V and 7 bases at J, with 10 bases between. Germline V lookup: CDR1 ENHRY, CDR2 SYGVKD. This CDR3 has 13 residues. Source: peripheral blood, taken on day 0 of AZD1222 vaccination. This sequence was found in an adult in good health. The rearrangement links TRBV10-3 to TRBJ1-6; D is ambiguous. The CDR3 region has the DNA TGTGCCATCAGACCCAAGCCCAATTCACCCCTCCACTTT. This encodes CAIRPKPNSPLHF.